A selection of T cell receptor beta chains follows, all from one sample in a study of cytomegalovirus exposure and HLA in healthy donors. Assay: immunoSEQ multiplex PCR; the TCRdb copy retains only in-frame clones and omits some. The table lists more than 80,000 clones, around 77% of them singletons. Sequencing was done on a sample of PBMCs. Every receptor here comes from a woman aged 60-75 years in good health and CMV-seropositive. Both conserved end residues are part of each CDR3. Fields, in order: D gene, J gene, clone size, V gene, CDR3 DNA, CDR3 protein. The D gene is left open where the match is weak. Where a row states a size, it is once, few, many or the class of an expanded clone; other rows omit it.

D gene: TRBD1
J gene: TRBJ1-1
clone size: .
V gene: TRBV19
CDR3 DNA: TGTGCCAGTAGAGTAAGACAGGGATTAGAAGCTTTCTTT
CDR3 protein: CASRVRQGLEAFF

D gene: TRBD2
J gene: TRBJ2-7
clone size: .
V gene: TRBV19
CDR3 DNA: TGTGCCAGTAGTGGCACAGCGGGAGACCCCTACGAGCAGTACTTC
CDR3 protein: CASSGTAGDPYEQYF

D gene: TRBD1
J gene: TRBJ2-7
clone size: .
V gene: TRBV25-1
CDR3 DNA: TGTGCCAGCAGTGAATATTTCGCGGGACAGGGACGCTACGAGCAGTACTTC
CDR3 protein: CASSEYFAGQGRYEQYF

D gene: .
J gene: TRBJ1-2
clone size: .
V gene: TRBV2
CDR3 DNA: TGTGCCAGCAGTTCGGACTGGAACTATGGCTACACCTTC
CDR3 protein: CASSSDWNYGYTF

D gene: .
J gene: TRBJ1-2
clone size: .
V gene: TRBV7-3
CDR3 DNA: TGTGCCAGCAGCCCCGGACAGACCTATGGCTACACCTTC
CDR3 protein: CASSPGQTYGYTF

D gene: TRBD1
J gene: TRBJ2-4
clone size: .
V gene: TRBV19
CDR3 DNA: TGTGCCAGTAGTAAAGGGACAGAGATACTACTAGCCAAAAACATTCAGTACTTC
CDR3 protein: CASSKGTEILLAKNIQYF

D gene: TRBD2
J gene: TRBJ2-1
clone size: .
V gene: TRBV27
CDR3 DNA: TGTGCCAGTCGACTAGCGGGAGAGGGTGAGCAGTTCTTC
CDR3 protein: CASRLAGEGEQFF

D gene: .
J gene: TRBJ1-5
clone size: .
V gene: TRBV19
CDR3 DNA: TGTGCCAGTAGTATGGCCAGGAGCAATCAGCCCCAGCATTTT
CDR3 protein: CASSMARSNQPQHF

D gene: TRBD2
J gene: TRBJ2-2
clone size: .
V gene: TRBV9
CDR3 DNA: TGTGCCAGCAGCCGACTAGCGGAGGACACCGGGGAGCTGTTTTTT
CDR3 protein: CASSRLAEDTGELFF

D gene: .
J gene: TRBJ1-1
clone size: few
V gene: TRBV5-1
CDR3 DNA: TGCGCCAGCAGCTTGGGTCTATCGGGGGGCCAGGCAGCTTTCTTT
CDR3 protein: CASSLGLSGGQAAFF

D gene: .
J gene: TRBJ1-1
clone size: .
V gene: TRBV2
CDR3 DNA: TGTGCCAGCAGTGCCTACGATTTAGTGAACACTGAAGCTTTCTTT
CDR3 protein: CASSAYDLVNTEAFF

D gene: .
J gene: TRBJ2-3
clone size: .
V gene: TRBV2
CDR3 DNA: TGTGCCAGCAAGGGGCTCACAGATACGCAGTATTTT
CDR3 protein: CASKGLTDTQYF

D gene: TRBD2
J gene: TRBJ2-3
clone size: few
V gene: TRBV6-5
CDR3 DNA: TGTGCCAGCAGTTATAGCGGGCCACGCACAGATACGCAGTATTTT
CDR3 protein: CASSYSGPRTDTQYF

D gene: .
J gene: TRBJ1-6
clone size: .
V gene: TRBV13
CDR3 DNA: TGTGCCAGCACCTATGGACAGTCCTCTATTCTTTCCCTCCACTTT
CDR3 protein: CASTYGQSSILSLHF

D gene: .
J gene: TRBJ1-2
clone size: .
V gene: TRBV5-6
CDR3 DNA: TGTGCCAGCAGCTTGTTCAGGGTTTCGTTCGTTTCGGCGCCCCTAGGCTACACCTTC
CDR3 protein: CASSLFRVSFVSAPLGYTF

D gene: TRBD1
J gene: TRBJ2-7
clone size: .
V gene: TRBV2
CDR3 DNA: TGTGCCAGCGGACAGGGAGTGGGCGAGCAGTACTTC
CDR3 protein: CASGQGVGEQYF

D gene: TRBD1
J gene: TRBJ2-2
clone size: .
V gene: TRBV6-4
CDR3 DNA: TGTGCCAGCAGTGACAGGACAGGGAACACCGGGGAGCTGTTTTTT
CDR3 protein: CASSDRTGNTGELFF

D gene: .
J gene: TRBJ2-7
clone size: .
V gene: TRBV11-2
CDR3 DNA: TGTGCCAGCAGCTTAGATCACGGGGGTGCCTACGAGCAGTACTTC
CDR3 protein: CASSLDHGGAYEQYF

D gene: TRBD2
J gene: TRBJ2-1
clone size: few
V gene: TRBV2
CDR3 DNA: TGTGCCAGCAGCAGACTAGCGGTATACAATGAGCAGTTCTTC
CDR3 protein: CASSRLAVYNEQFF

D gene: .
J gene: TRBJ1-5
clone size: .
V gene: TRBV6-5
CDR3 DNA: TGTGCCAGCAGTTCAGGGTTCGGCCAGCCCCAGCATTTT
CDR3 protein: CASSSGFGQPQHF

D gene: TRBD1
J gene: TRBJ2-2
clone size: .
V gene: TRBV7-6
CDR3 DNA: TGTGCCAGCAGCTTATTGTGGGACAGGGGCCGAGGGAACACCGGGGAGCTGTTTTTT
CDR3 protein: CASSLLWDRGRGNTGELFF

D gene: TRBD2
J gene: TRBJ2-5
clone size: .
V gene: TRBV19
CDR3 DNA: TGTGCCAGTAGTATAGGACTTATGGGAGGGTCTGAGACCCAGTACTTC
CDR3 protein: CASSIGLMGGSETQYF

D gene: .
J gene: TRBJ1-1
clone size: .
V gene: TRBV7-2
CDR3 DNA: TGTGCCAGCAGCTCTCAGGGGTTGCACACTGAAGCTTTCTTT
CDR3 protein: CASSSQGLHTEAFF

D gene: TRBD2
J gene: TRBJ2-1
clone size: .
V gene: TRBV4-2
CDR3 DNA: TGTGCCAGCAGCCAAGGAGCGGGAGGGCCCTTCGTTGAGCAGTTCTTC
CDR3 protein: CASSQGAGGPFVEQFF

D gene: .
J gene: TRBJ2-3
clone size: few
V gene: TRBV7-9
CDR3 DNA: TGTGCCAGCCGCGGGACTGGTAGCACAGATACGCAGTATTTT
CDR3 protein: CASRGTGSTDTQYF

D gene: .
J gene: TRBJ1-2
clone size: .
V gene: TRBV5-1
CDR3 DNA: TGCGCCAGCAGCTTACAAGGAGCTAACTATGGCTACACCTTC
CDR3 protein: CASSLQGANYGYTF

D gene: TRBD1
J gene: TRBJ2-1
clone size: large
V gene: TRBV18
CDR3 DNA: TGTGCCAGCTCACCACCGACAGGGTCCTACAATGAGCAGTTCTTC
CDR3 protein: CASSPPTGSYNEQFF

D gene: .
J gene: TRBJ2-3
clone size: .
V gene: TRBV9
CDR3 DNA: TGTGCCAGCAGCTCAACCTTAGCGGCGTCCACAGATACGCAGTATTTT
CDR3 protein: CASSSTLAASTDTQYF

D gene: .
J gene: TRBJ1-1
clone size: .
V gene: TRBV9
CDR3 DNA: TGTGCCAGCAGCGTAGTAATGTGGGGGCCCGAGCGTACTGAAGCTTTCTTT
CDR3 protein: CASSVVMWGPERTEAFF

D gene: .
J gene: TRBJ1-2
clone size: .
V gene: TRBV21-1
CDR3 DNA: TGTGCCAGCACTCAAGGAGGGTCGGATGGCTACACCTTC
CDR3 protein: CASTQGGSDGYTF

D gene: .
J gene: TRBJ2-1
clone size: .
V gene: TRBV5-1
CDR3 DNA: TGCGCCAGCAGGCTGATTGGCGGAAGCTCCTACAATGAGCAGTTCTTC
CDR3 protein: CASRLIGGSSYNEQFF

D gene: .
J gene: TRBJ2-2
clone size: .
V gene: TRBV18
CDR3 DNA: TGTGCCAGCTCACTCAACCGGGGGAACACCGGGGAGCTGTTTTTT
CDR3 protein: CASSLNRGNTGELFF

D gene: TRBD1
J gene: TRBJ2-3
clone size: .
V gene: TRBV5-4
CDR3 DNA: TGTGCCAGCAGAACCGGACAGGGAAGAACAGATACGCAGTATTTT
CDR3 protein: CASRTGQGRTDTQYF

D gene: TRBD1
J gene: TRBJ1-1
clone size: .
V gene: TRBV5-4
CDR3 DNA: TGTGCCAGCAGCTCGAGGGGGTCAGGGGGCGCGGCTTTCTTT
CDR3 protein: CASSSRGSGGAAFF

D gene: TRBD2
J gene: TRBJ2-1
clone size: once
V gene: TRBV25-1
CDR3 DNA: TGTGCCAGCGGACTAGCGGGGGACTACAATGAGCAGTTCTTC
CDR3 protein: CASGLAGDYNEQFF